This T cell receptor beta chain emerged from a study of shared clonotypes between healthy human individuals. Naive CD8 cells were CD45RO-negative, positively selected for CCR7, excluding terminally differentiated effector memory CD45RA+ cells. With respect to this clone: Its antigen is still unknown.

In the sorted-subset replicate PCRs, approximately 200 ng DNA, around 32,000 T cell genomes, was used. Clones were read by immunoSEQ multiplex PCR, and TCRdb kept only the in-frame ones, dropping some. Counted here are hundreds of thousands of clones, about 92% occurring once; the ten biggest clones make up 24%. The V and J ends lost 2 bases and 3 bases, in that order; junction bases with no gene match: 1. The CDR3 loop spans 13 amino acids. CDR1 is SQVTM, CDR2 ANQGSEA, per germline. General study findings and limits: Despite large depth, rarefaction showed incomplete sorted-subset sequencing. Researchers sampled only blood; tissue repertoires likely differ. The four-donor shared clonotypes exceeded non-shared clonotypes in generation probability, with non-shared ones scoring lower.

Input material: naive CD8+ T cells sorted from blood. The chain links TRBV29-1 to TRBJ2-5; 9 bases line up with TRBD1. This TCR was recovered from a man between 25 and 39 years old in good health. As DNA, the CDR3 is TGCAGCGTTGAAAGGACAGGGGAAGAGACCCAGTACTTC. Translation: CSVERTGEETQYF.